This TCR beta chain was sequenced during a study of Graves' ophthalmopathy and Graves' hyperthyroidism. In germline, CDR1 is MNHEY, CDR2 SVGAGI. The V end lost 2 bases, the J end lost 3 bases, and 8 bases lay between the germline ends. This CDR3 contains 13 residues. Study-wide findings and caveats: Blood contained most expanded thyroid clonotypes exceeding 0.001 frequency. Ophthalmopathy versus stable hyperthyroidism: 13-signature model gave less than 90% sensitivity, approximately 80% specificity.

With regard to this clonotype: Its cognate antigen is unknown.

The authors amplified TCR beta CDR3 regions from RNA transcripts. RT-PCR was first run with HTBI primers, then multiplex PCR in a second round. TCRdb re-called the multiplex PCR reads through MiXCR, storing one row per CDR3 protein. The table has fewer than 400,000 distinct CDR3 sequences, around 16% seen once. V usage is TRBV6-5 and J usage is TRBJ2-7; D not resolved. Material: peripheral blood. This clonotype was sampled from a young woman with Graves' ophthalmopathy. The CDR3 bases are TGTGCCAGCAGTTACGTGACTGGCTACGAGCAGTACTTC. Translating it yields CASSYVTGYEQYF.